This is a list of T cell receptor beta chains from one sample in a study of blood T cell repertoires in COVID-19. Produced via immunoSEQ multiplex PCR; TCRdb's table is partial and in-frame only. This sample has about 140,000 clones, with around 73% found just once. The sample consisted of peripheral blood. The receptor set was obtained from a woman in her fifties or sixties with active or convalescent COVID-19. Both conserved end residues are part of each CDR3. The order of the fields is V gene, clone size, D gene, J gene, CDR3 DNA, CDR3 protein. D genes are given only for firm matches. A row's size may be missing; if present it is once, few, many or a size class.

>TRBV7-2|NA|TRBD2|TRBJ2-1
TGTGCCAGCAGTCAGCGGGGGGGCGTCTATGAGCAGTTCTTC
CASSQRGGVYEQFF
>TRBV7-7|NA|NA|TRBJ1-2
TGTGCCATCGACAAACCTCTTTTTGGCTACACCTTC
CAIDKPLFGYTF
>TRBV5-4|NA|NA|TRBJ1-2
TGTGCCAGCCGGCGGGAAGGGAACTATGGCTACACCTTC
CASRREGNYGYTF
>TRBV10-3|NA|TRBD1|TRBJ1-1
TGTGCCATCAGTGACCCCGGGACAGGGGGCAGTGACACTGAAGCTTTCTTT
CAISDPGTGGSDTEAFF
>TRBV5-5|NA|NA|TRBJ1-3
TGTGCCAGCAGCTTGGGAGGAGGGGCAAACACCATATATTTT
CASSLGGGANTIYF
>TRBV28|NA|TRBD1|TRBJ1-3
TGTGCCAGCAGTCTTCCGGGGACAGGGGTAGGAAACACCATATATTTT
CASSLPGTGVGNTIYF
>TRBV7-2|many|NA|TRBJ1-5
TGTGCCAGCAGCTTAAAGGGGCAGGGCAATCAGCCCCAGCATTTT
CASSLKGQGNQPQHF
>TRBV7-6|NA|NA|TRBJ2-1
TGTGCCAGCAGCTCCCTGTTAGGGAGTGGTGAGCAGTTCTTC
CASSSLLGSGEQFF
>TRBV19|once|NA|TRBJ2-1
TGTGCCAGTAGGGCCACGGGAGTAAGTTTAAATGAGCAGTTCTTC
CASRATGVSLNEQFF
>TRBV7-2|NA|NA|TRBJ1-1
TGTGCCAGCACCGATTTCAGGGGAAGGTACACTGAAGCTTTCTTT
CASTDFRGRYTEAFF
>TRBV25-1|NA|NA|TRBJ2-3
TGTGCCAGCAGTGAATTGGCAGGCACAGATACGCAGTATTTT
CASSELAGTDTQYF
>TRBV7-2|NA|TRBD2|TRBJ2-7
TGTGCCAGCAGCTTAGGGGGGACTAGCGCTTACGAGCAGTACTTC
CASSLGGTSAYEQYF
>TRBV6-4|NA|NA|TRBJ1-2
TGTGCCAGCAGTGACACCAGCGGAGGCTACACCTTC
CASSDTSGGYTF
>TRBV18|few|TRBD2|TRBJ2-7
TGTGCCAGCTCCGTAGCGGGAGGGCCCTACGAGCAGTACTTC
CASSVAGGPYEQYF
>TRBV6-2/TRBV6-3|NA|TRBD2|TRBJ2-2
TGTGCCAGCAGTTACATGTCTAGCGGGGGTTTCACCGGGGAGCTGTTTTTT
CASSYMSSGGFTGELFF
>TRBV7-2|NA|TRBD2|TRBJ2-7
TGTGCCAGCAGCCCTTTCCTAGCGGGTCCCTACGAGCAGTACTTC
CASSPFLAGPYEQYF
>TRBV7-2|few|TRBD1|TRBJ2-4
TGTGCCAGCGCCCTCCGCAGGACAGGGGGAAACATTCAGTACTTC
CASALRRTGGNIQYF
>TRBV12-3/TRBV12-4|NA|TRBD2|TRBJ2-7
TGTGCCAGCAGCTTCATTGGGGGGGGCGAGCAGTACTTC
CASSFIGGGEQYF
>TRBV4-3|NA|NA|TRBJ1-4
TGCGCCAGCAGCCAAGCTTTACCAGGGAATGAAAAACTGTTTTTT
CASSQALPGNEKLFF
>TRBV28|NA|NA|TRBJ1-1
TGTGCCAGCAGTCCTCCACAGGGTCCCCTGACCACTGAAGCTTTCTTT
CASSPPQGPLTTEAFF
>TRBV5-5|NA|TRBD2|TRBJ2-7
TGTGCCAGCAGCTTGGCCCTGGGCGGGGGGGCCAACGAGCAGTACTTC
CASSLALGGGANEQYF
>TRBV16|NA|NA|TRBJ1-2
TGTGCCAGCTCAGGTTGGGCTGGAGGGAACTATGGCTACACCTTC
CASSGWAGGNYGYTF
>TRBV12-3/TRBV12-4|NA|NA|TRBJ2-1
TGTGCCAGCAGTGACTTCACAGGGAATGAGCAGTTCTTC
CASSDFTGNEQFF
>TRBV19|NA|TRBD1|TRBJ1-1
TGTGCCAGTAGTAGGGACAGTAACACTGAAGCTTTCTTT
CASSRDSNTEAFF
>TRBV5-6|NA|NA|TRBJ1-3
TGTGCCAGCAGCACGGGGGGAAACACCATATATTTT
CASSTGGNTIYF
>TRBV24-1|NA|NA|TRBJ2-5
TGTGCCACCAGTGATTTGGACTCGACCATAGAGACCCAGTACTTC
CATSDLDSTIETQYF
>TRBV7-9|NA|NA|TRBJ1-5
TGTGCCAGCACCCTGACAGGCAATCAGCCCCAGCATTTT
CASTLTGNQPQHF